The 5 T cell receptor beta chains below all came from one sample that was sequenced in a study of technical replicates of blood from several donors. The table came from immunoSEQ multiplex PCR; TCRdb's copy has only in-frame clones and leaves some out. Found here are 65,000 to 80,000 clones, more than 85% of them singletons; the top ten hold about 0.36%. Sequencing used T cells isolated from PBMCs. All receptors derive from a human donor in good health.

This CDR3 reads CASSQPGQGNNEQFF. DNA of the CDR3: TGTGCCAGCAGCCAACCGGGACAGGGCAACAATGAGCAGTTCTTC. V gene TRBV4-2 combines with J gene TRBJ2-1, with 9 bases identical to TRBD1. V dropped 2 bases and J dropped 5; count of bases not matched to a gene: 4. Germline V gene sequence: CDR1 LGHNA, CDR2 YNFKEQ. The CDR3 is 15 amino acids.

This clone was seen only once. J is TRBJ2-1 and V is TRBV14, with TRBD2 identical over 8 bases. Trimming took 4 bases from V and 4 from J; bases not matched to a gene: 3. Germline CDR1 and CDR2: SGHDN and FVKESK. This CDR3 has 14 residues. CDR3 in DNA: TGTGCCAGCAGCCTACTAGCGGATTACAATGAGCAGTTCTTC. Translation gives CASSLLADYNEQFF.

This sequence joins TRBV14 and TRBJ1-1; D call uncertain. Germline loops: CDR1 SGHDN, CDR2 FVKESK. V lost 6 bases to trimming and J lost 1 base, with 12 bases between them. The CDR3 has 14 amino acids. CDR3 DNA: TGTGCCAGCAGTTACCTACTCCCGAACACTGAAGCTTTCTTT. This gives the protein CASSYLLPNTEAFF.

The chain recombines TRBV6-4 with TRBJ1-3; 7 bases map to TRBD1. Germline CDR1 MRHNA, CDR2 SNTAGT. The CDR3 is 16 residues long. V was clipped by 3 bases and J by 4 bases; unmatched bases: 9. For the CDR3, the DNA is TGTGCCAGCAGTGATGACAGGGTATGGGGCGGAAACACCATATATTTT. Translating it yields CASSDDRVWGGNTIYF.

V gene TRBV9 combines with J gene TRBJ2-7; 7 bases are shared with TRBD1. V lost 4 bases to trimming and J lost 5 bases; unmatched junction nucleotides: 9. In germline, CDR1 is SGDLS, CDR2 YYNGEE. The CDR3 has 14 amino acids. CDR3 DNA: TGTGCCAGCAGCCCCTGGACAGGAATCAACGAGCAGTACTTC. Its protein product is CASSPWTGINEQYF.